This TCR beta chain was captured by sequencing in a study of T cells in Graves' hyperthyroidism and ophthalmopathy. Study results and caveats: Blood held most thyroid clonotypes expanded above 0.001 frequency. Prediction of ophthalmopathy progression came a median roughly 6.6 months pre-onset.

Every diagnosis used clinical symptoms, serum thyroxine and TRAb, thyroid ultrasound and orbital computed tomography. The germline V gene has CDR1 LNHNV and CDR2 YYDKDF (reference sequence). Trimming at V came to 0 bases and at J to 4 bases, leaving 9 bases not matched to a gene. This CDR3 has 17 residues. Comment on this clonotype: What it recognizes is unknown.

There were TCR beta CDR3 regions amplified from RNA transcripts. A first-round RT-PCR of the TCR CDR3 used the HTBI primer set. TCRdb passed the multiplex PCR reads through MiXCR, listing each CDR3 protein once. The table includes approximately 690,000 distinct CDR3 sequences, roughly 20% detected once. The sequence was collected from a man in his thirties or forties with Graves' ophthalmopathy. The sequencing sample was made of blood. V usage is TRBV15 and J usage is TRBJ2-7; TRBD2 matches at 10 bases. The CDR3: CATSRDTSGNHRYEQYF. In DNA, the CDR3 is TGTGCCACCAGCAGAGATACTAGCGGGAATCATCGGTACGAGCAGTACTTC.